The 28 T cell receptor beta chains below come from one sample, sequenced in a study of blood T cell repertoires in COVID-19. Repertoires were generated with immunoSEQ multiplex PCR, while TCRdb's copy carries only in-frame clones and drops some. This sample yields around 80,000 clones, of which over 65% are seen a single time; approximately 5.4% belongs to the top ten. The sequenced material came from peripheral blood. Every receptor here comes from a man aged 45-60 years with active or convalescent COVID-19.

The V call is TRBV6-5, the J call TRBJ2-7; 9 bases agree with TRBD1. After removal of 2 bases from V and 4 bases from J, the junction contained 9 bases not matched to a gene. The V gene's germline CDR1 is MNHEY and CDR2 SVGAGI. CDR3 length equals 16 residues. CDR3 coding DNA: TGTGCCAGCAGTTACGACGGGACAGGGAAGTGGTACGAGCAGTACTTC. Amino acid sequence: CASSYDGTGKWYEQYF.

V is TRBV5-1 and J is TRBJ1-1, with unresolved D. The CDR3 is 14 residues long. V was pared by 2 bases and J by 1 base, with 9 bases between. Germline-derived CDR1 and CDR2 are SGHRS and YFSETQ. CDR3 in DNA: TGCGCCAGCAGCTTAGAGGTTTCGAACACTGAAGCTTTCTTT. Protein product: CASSLEVSNTEAFF. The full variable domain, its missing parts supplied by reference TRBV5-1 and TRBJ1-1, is KAGVTQTPRYLIKTRGQQVTLSCSPISGHRSVSWYQQTPGQGLQFLFEYFSETQRNKGNFPGRFSGRQFSNSRSEMNVSTLELGDSALYLCASSLEVSNTEAFFGQGTRLTVV.

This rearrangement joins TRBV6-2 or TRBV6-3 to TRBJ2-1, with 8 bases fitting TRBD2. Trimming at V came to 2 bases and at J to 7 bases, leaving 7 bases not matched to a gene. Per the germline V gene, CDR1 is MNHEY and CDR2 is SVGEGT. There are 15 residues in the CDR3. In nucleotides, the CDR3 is TGTGCCAGCAGTTACCGACGGGGGGGCTTGAATGAGCAGTTCTTC. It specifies CASSYRRGGLNEQFF.

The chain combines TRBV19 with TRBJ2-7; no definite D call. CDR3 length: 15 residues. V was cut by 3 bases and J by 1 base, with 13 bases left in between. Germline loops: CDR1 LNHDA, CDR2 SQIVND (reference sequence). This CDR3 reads CASSISGDSSYEQYF. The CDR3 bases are TGTGCCAGTAGTATTTCCGGTGACTCGTCCTACGAGCAGTACTTC.

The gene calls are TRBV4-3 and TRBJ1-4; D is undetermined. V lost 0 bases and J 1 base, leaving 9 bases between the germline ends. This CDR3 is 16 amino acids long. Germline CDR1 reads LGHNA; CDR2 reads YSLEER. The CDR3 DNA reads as TGCGCCAGCAGCCAAGAAGGAACGGGAACTAATGAAAAACTGTTTTTT. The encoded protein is CASSQEGTGTNEKLFF.

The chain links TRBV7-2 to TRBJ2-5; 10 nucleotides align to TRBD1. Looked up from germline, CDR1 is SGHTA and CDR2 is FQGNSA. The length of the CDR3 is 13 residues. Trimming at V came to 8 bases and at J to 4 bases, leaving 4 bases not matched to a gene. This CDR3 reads CASGGDRGETQYF. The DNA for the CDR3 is TGTGCCAGCGGAGGGGACAGGGGAGAGACCCAGTACTTC.

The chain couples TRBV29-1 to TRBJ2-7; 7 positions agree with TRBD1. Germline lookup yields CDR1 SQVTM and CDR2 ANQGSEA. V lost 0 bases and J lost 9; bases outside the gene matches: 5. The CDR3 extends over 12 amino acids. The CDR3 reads CSVEEQGQVQYF. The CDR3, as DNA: TGCAGCGTTGAAGAACAGGGGCAGGTGCAGTACTTC.

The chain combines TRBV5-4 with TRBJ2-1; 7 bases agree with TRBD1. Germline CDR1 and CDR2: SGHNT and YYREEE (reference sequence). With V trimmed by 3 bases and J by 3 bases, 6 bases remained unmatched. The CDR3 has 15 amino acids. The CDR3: CASSSQGENYNEQFF. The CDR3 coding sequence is TGTGCCAGCAGCTCCCAGGGGGAAAACTACAATGAGCAGTTCTTC.

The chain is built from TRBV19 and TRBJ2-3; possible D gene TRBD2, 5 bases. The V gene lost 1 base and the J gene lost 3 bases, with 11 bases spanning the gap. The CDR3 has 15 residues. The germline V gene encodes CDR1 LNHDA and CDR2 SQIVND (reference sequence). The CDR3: CASSIAVGETDTQYF. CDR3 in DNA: TGTGCCAGTAGTATAGCGGTTGGGGAGACAGATACGCAGTATTTT.

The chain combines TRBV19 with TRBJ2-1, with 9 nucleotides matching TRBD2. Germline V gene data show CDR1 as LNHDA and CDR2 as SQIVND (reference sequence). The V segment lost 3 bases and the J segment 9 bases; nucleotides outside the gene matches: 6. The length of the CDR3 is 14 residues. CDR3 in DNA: TGTGCCAGTAGTATCGGCGGGGGGGCGAGTGAGCAGTTCTTC. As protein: CASSIGGGASEQFF. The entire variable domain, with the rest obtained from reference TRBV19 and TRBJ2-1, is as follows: DGGITQSPKYLFRKEGQNVTLSCEQNLNHDAMYWYRQDPGQGLRLIYYSQIVNDFQKGDIAEGYSVSREKKESFPLTVTSAQKNPTAFYLCASSIGGGASEQFFGPGTRLTVL.

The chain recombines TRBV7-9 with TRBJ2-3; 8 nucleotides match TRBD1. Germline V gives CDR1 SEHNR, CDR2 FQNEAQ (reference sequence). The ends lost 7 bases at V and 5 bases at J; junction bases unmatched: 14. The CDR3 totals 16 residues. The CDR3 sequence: CASTLGGAGGLDTQYF. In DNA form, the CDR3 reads TGTGCCAGCACCCTCGGAGGGGCAGGGGGCTTAGATACGCAGTATTTT.

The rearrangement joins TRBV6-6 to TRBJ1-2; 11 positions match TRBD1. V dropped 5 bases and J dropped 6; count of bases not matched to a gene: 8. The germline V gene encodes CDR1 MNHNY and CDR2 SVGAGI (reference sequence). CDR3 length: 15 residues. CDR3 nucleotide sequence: TGTGCCAGCAGTAGACTTGGACAGGGGGCCGATGGCTACACCTTC. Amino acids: CASSRLGQGADGYTF.

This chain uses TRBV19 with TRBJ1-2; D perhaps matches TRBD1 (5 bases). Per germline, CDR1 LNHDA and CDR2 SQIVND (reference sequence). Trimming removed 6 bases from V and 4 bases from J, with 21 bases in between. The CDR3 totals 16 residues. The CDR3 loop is CASRAPGAPGGYGYTF. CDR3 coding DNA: TGTGCCAGTAGGGCTCCCGGGGCCCCCGGGGGCTATGGCTACACCTTC.

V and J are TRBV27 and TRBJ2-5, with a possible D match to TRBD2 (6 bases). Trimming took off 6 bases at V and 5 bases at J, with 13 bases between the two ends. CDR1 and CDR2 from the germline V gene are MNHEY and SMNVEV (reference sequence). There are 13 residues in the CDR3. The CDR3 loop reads CASRRRGRETQYF. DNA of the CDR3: TGTGCCAGCAGGCGGCGGGGACGGGAGACCCAGTACTTC.

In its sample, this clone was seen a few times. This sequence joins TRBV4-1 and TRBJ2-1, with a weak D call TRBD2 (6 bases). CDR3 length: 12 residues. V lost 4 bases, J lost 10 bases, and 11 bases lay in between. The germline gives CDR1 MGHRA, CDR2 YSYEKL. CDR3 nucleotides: TGCGCCAGCAGCCCCTCCCGGGGGGAGCAGTTCTTC. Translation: CASSPSRGEQFF.

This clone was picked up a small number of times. The CDR3 loop is CASSTGLAQETQYF. Here the CDR3 DNA reads TGTGCCAGCAGCACGGGACTAGCCCAAGAGACCCAGTACTTC. This sequence joins TRBV5-6 and TRBJ2-5, with 9 bases that match TRBD2. V was clipped by 4 bases and J by 1 base; unmatched bases: 2. This CDR3 contains 14 residues. The germline V gene has CDR1 SGHDT and CDR2 YYEEEE. The full variable domain, in which reference TRBV5-6 and TRBJ2-5 provide the parts outside the CDR3, is DAGVTQSPTHLIKTRGQQVTLRCSPKSGHDTVSWYQQALGQGPQFIFQYYEEEERQRGNFPDRFSGHQFPNYSSELNVNALLLGDSALYLCASSTGLAQETQYFGPGTRLLVL.

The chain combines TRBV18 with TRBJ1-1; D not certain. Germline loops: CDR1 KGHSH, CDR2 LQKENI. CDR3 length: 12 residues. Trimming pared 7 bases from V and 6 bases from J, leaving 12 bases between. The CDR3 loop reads CASWVGGSEAFF. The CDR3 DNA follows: TGTGCCAGCTGGGTGGGAGGATCTGAAGCTTTCTTT.

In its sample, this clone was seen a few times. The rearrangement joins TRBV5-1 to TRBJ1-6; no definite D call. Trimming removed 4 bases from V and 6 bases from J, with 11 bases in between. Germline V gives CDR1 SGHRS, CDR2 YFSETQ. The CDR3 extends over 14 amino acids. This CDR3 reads CASSQGLSNSPLHF. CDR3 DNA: TGCGCCAGCAGCCAAGGACTGAGTAATTCACCCCTCCACTTT. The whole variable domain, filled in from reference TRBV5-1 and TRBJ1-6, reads KAGVTQTPRYLIKTRGQQVTLSCSPISGHRSVSWYQQTPGQGLQFLFEYFSETQRNKGNFPGRFSGRQFSNSRSEMNVSTLELGDSALYLCASSQGLSNSPLHFGNGTRLTVT.

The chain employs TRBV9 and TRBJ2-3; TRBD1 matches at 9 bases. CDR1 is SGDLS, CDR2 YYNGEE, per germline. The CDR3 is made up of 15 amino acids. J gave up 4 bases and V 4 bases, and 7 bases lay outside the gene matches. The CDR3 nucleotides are TGTGCCAGCAGCTACGGGACAGGGTTCCCAGATACGCAGTATTTT. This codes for CASSYGTGFPDTQYF.

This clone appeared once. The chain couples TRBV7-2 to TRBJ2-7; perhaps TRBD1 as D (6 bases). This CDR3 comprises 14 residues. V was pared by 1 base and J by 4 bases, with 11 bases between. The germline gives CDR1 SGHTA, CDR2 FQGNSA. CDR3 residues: CASSLGGQSYEQYF. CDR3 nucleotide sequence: TGTGCCAGCAGCTTAGGGGGGCAGTCGTACGAGCAGTACTTC.

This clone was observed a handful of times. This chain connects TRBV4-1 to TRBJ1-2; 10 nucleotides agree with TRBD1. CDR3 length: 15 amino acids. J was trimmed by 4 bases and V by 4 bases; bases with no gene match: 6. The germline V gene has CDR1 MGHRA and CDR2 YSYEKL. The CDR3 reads CASSRRDRGGYGYTF. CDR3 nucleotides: TGCGCCAGCAGCCGTCGGGACAGGGGTGGCTATGGCTACACCTTC.

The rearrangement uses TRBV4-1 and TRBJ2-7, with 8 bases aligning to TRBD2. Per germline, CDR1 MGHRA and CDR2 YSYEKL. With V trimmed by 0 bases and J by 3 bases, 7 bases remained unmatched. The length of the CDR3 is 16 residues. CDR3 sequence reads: CASSQERRGGRYEQYF. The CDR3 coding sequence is TGCGCCAGCAGCCAAGAGCGCCGGGGGGGGCGCTACGAGCAGTACTTC.

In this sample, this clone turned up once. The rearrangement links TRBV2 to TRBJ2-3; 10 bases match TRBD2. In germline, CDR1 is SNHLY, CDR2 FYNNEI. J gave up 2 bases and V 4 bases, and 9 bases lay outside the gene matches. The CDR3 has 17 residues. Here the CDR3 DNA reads TGTGCCAGCAGTGTCCCTAGCGGGGGTGGTAACACAGATACGCAGTATTTT. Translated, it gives CASSVPSGGGNTDTQYF.

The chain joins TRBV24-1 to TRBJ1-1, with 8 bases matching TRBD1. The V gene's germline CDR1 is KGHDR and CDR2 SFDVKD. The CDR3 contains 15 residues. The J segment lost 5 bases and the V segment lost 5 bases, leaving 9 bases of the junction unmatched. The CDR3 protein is CATSVTGQGRTEAFF. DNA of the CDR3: TGTGCCACCAGTGTCACTGGACAGGGCCGGACTGAAGCTTTCTTT.

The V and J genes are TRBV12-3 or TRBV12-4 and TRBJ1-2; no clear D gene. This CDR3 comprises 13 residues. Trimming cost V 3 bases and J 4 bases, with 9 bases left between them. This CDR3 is CASSFGEGYGYTF. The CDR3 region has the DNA TGTGCCAGCAGTTTCGGGGAGGGCTATGGCTACACCTTC.

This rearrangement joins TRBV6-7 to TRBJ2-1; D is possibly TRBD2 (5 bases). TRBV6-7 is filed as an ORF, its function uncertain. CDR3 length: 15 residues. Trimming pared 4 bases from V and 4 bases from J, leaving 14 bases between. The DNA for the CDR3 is TGTGCCAGCAGTTCTTGGACTCCCCGTTACAATGAGCAGTTCTTC. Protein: CASSSWTPRYNEQFF.

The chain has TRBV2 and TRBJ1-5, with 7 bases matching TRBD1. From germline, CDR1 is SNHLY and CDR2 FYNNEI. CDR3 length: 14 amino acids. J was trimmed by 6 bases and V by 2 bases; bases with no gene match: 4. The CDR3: CASSEQGVGQPQHF. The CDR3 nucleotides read TGTGCCAGCAGTGAACAGGGGGTCGGTCAGCCCCAGCATTTT.

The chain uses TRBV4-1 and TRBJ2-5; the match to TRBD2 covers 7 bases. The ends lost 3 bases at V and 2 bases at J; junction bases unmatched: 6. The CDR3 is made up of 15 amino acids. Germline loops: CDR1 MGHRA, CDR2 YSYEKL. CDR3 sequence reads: CASSHGRGGQETQYF. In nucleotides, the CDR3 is TGCGCCAGCAGCCATGGGAGGGGAGGGCAAGAGACCCAGTACTTC.